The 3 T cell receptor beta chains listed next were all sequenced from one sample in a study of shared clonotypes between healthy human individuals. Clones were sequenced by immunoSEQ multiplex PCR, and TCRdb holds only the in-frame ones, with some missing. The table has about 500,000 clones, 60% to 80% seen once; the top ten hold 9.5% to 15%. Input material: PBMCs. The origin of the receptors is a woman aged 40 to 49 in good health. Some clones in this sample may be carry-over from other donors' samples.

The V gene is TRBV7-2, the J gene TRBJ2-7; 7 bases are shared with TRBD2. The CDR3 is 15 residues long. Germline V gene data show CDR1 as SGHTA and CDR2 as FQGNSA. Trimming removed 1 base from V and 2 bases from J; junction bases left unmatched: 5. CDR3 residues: CASSLDSSGTYEQYF. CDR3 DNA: TGTGCCAGCAGCTTAGACTCTAGCGGTACCTACGAGCAGTACTTC.

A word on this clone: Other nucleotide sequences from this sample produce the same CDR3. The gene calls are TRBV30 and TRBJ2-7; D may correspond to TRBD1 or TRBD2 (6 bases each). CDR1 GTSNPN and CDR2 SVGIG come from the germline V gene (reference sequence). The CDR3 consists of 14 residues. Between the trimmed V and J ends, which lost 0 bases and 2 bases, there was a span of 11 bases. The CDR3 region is CAWSVRGLPYEQYF. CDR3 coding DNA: TGTGCCTGGAGTGTACGGGGGCTCCCCTACGAGCAGTACTTC.

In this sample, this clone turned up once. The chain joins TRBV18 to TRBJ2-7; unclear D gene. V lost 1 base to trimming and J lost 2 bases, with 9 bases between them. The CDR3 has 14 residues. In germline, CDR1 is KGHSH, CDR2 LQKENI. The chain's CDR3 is CASSPRAEPYEQYF. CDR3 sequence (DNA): TGTGCCAGCTCACCACGGGCGGAGCCCTACGAGCAGTACTTC.